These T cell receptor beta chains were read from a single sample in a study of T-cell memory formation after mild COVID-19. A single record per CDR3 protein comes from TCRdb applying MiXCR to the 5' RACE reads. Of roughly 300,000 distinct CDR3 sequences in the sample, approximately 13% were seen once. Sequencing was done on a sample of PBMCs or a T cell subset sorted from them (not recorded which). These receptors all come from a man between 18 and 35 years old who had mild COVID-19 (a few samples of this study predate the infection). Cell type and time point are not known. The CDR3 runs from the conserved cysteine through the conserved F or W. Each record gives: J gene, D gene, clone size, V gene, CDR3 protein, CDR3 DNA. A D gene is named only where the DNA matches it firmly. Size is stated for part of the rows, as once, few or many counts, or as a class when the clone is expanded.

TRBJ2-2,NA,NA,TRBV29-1,CSVGDRALANTGELFF,TGCAGCGTTGGTGACAGAGCGCTCGCGAACACCGGGGAGCTGTTTTTT
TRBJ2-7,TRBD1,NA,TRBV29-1,CSAVGDRGYEQYF,TGCAGCGCTGTGGGGGACAGGGGCTACGAGCAGTACTTC
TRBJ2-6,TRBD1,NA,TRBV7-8,CASSSFLGQGLSGANVLTF,TGTGCCAGCAGCTCTTTTCTGGGACAGGGCCTTTCCGGGGCCAACGTCCTGACTTTC
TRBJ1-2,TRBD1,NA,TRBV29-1,CSVDLGTAGRGYTF,TGCAGCGTGGATCTCGGGACAGCGGGGCGAGGCTACACCTTC
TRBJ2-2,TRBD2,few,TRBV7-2,CASSSRGDTGELFF,TGTGCCAGCAGCTCGCGGGGGGACACCGGGGAGCTGTTTTTT
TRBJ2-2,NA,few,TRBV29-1,CSVRTLLTGELFF,TGCAGCGTTCGGACACTATTAACCGGGGAGCTGTTTTTT
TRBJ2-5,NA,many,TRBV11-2,CASSPGQKETQYF,TGTGCCAGCAGCCCCGGACAGAAAGAGACCCAGTACTTC
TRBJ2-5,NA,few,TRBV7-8,CASSSYLGVLEETQYF,TGTGCCAGCAGCTCGTATTTGGGGGTTTTGGAAGAGACCCAGTACTTC
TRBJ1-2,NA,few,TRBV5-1,CASSHYRDNYGYTF,TGCGCCAGCAGCCACTACAGGGATAACTATGGCTACACCTTC
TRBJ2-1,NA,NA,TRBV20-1,CSAGGGGATYNEQFF,TGCAGTGCGGGTGGGGGCGGGGCCACCTACAATGAGCAGTTCTTC
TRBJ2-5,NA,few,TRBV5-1,CASSPGVSAGETQYF,TGCGCCAGCAGCCCCGGGGTTTCGGCGGGGGAGACCCAGTACTTC
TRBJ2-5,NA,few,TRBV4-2,CASSQLSQETQYF,TGTGCCAGCAGCCAACTCAGCCAAGAGACCCAGTACTTC
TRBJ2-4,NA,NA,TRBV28,CASSTGTWGNIQYF,TGTGCCAGTTCGACTGGCACGTGGGGGAACATTCAGTACTTC
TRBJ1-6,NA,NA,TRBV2,CASSSRIGNSPLHF,TGTGCCAGCAGTTCTCGTATTGGTAATTCACCCCTCCACTTT
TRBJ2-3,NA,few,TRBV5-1,CASSLVYHSTDTQYF,TGCGCCAGCAGCTTGGTCTACCATAGCACAGATACGCAGTATTTT
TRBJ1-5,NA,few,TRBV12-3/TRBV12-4,CASSLRIPQPQHF,TGTGCCAGCAGTTTGCGGATTCCTCAGCCCCAGCATTTT
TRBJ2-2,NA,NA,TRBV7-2,CASSFATGELFF,TGTGCCAGCAGCTTTGCGACCGGGGAGCTGTTTTTT
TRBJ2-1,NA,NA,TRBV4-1,CASSQARSYNEQFF,TGCGCCAGCAGCCAAGCTCGCTCCTACAATGAGCAGTTCTTC
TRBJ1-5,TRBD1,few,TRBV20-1,CSARVSRGSNQPQHF,TGCAGTGCTAGAGTAAGCAGGGGGAGCAATCAGCCCCAGCATTTT
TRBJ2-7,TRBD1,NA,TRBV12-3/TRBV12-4,CASSAPGQGSHEQYF,TGTGCCAGCAGCGCGCCGGGACAGGGGAGCCACGAGCAGTACTTC
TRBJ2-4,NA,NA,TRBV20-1,CSARMAGNIQYF,TGCAGTGCTAGAATGGCGGGAAACATTCAGTACTTC
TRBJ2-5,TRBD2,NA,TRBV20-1,CSAVGLGGWETQYF,TGCAGTGCAGTCGGACTAGGAGGTTGGGAGACCCAGTACTTC
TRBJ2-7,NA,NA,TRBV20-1,CSALLHRVGEQYF,TGCAGTGCTCTATTACACAGGGTCGGCGAGCAGTACTTC
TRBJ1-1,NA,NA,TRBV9,CASSVEEGNTEAFF,TGTGCCAGCAGCGTAGAGGAGGGGAACACTGAAGCTTTCTTT
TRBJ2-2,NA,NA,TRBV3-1,CASSQNVGGELFF,TGTGCCAGCAGCCAAAACGTCGGCGGGGAGCTGTTTTTT
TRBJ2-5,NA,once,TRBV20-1,CSARWGRRSYQETQYF,TGCAGTGCTAGATGGGGTCGACGATCGTACCAAGAGACCCAGTACTTC
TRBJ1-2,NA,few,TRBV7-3,CASSPGDKDGYTF,TGTGCCAGCAGCCCAGGGGACAAGGATGGCTACACCTTC
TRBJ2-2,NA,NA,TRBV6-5,CATSSGAARMLFF,TGTGCCACGTCTTCAGGGGCAGCAAGGATGCTGTTTTTT
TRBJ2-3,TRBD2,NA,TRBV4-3,CASSPTSGESTDTQYF,TGCGCCAGCAGCCCGACTAGCGGGGAAAGCACAGATACGCAGTATTTT
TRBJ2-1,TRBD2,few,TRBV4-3,CASSPLAGSSYNEQFF,TGCGCCAGCAGCCCTTTAGCGGGGAGCTCCTACAATGAGCAGTTCTTC
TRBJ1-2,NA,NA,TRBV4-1,CASRPLTGRANGYTF,TGCGCCAGCAGGCCGCTTACGGGACGGGCAAATGGCTACACCTTC
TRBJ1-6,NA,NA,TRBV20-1,CSPKRGNSPLHF,TGCAGCCCAAAAAGGGGGAATTCACCCCTCCACTTT
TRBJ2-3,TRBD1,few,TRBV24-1,CATSDFTGGPADTQYF,TGTGCCACCAGTGATTTCACAGGGGGTCCCGCAGATACGCAGTATTTT
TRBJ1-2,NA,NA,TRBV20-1,CSARDPLGGYTF,TGCAGTGCTAGAGATCCGTTAGGAGGCTACACCTTC
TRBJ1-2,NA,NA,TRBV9,CASSVGNGYTF,TGTGCCAGCAGCGTAGGGAATGGCTACACCTTC
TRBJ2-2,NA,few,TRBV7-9,CASSSPYHDISNTGELFF,TGTGCCAGCAGCTCTCCCTATCATGACATATCGAACACCGGGGAGCTGTTTTTT
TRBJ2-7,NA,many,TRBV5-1,CASSLGQGGEQYF,TGCGCCAGCAGCTTGGGACAGGGAGGAGAGCAGTACTTC
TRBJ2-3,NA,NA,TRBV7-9,CASSSVRTDTQYF,TGTGCCAGCAGCTCAGTTAGAACAGATACGCAGTATTTT
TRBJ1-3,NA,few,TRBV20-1,CSARGPPGNTIYF,TGCAGTGCTAGAGGTCCTCCTGGAAACACCATATATTTT
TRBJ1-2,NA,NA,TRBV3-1,CASSHGGGYTF,TGTGCCAGCAGCCATGGGGGAGGCTACACCTTC
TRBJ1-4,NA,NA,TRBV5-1,CASSMGESEKLFF,TGCGCCAGCAGCATGGGGGAGTCTGAAAAACTGTTTTTT
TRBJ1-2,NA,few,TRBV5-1,CASSLAGRANYGYTF,TGCGCCAGCAGCTTGGCGGGCAGAGCTAACTATGGCTACACCTTC
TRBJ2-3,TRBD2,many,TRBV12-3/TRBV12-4,CASSLGGGADTQYF,TGTGCCAGCAGTTTAGGCGGGGGGGCAGATACGCAGTATTTT
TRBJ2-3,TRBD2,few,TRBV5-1,CASRPAPGLAPTDTQYF,TGCGCCAGCAGGCCCGCTCCGGGACTAGCACCCACAGATACGCAGTATTTT
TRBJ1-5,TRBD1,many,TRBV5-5,CASSRTGANQPQHF,TGTGCCAGCAGTCGGACAGGGGCCAATCAGCCCCAGCATTTT
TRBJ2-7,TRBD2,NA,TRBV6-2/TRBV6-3,CASSYVASGAHEQYF,TGTGCCAGCAGTTACGTGGCTAGCGGGGCCCACGAGCAGTACTTC
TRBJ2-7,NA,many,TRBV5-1,CASSAEGISYEQYF,TGCGCCAGCAGCGCCGAAGGGATCTCCTACGAGCAGTACTTC
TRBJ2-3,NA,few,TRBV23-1,CASSQCARNDTQYF,TGCGCCAGCAGTCAATGCGCACGGAACGATACGCAGTATTTT
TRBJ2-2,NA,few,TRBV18,CASSPPQGPRNTGELFF,TGTGCCAGCTCACCACCTCAGGGACCGCGAAACACCGGGGAGCTGTTTTTT
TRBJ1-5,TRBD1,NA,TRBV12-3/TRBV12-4,CASSPGTGRDQPQHF,TGTGCCAGCAGTCCGGGGACAGGCCGCGATCAGCCCCAGCATTTT
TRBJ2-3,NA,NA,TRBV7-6,CASSLAEDTQYF,TGTGCCAGCAGCTTAGCGGAAGATACGCAGTATTTT
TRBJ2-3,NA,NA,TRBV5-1,CASSGGASDTQYF,TGCGCCAGCAGCGGGGGGGCCTCAGATACGCAGTATTTT
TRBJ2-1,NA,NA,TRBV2,CASSERGGRRNEQFF,TGTGCCAGCAGTGAGAGAGGGGGTCGGCGGAATGAGCAGTTCTTC